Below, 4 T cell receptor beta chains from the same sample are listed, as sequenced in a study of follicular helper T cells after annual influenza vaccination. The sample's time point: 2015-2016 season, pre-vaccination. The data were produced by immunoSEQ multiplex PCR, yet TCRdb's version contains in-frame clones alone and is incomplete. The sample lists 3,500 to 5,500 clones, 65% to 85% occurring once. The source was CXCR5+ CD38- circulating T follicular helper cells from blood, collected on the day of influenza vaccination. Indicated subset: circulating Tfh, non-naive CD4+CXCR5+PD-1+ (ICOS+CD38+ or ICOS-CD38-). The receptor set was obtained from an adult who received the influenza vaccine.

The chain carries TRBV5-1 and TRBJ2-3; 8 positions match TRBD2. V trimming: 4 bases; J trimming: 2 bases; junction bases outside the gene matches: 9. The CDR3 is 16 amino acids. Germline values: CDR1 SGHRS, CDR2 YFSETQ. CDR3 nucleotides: TGCGCCAGCAGCCCCTTGGGACTAGTACACACAGATACGCAGTATTTT. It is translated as CASSPLGLVHTDTQYF.

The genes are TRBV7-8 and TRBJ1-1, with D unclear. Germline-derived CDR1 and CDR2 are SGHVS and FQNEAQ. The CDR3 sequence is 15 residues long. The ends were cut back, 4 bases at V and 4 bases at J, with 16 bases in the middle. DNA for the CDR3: TGTGCCAGCAGCTCCTCGGGGTCCCGAGGCACTGAAGCTTTCTTT. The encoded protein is CASSSSGSRGTEAFF.

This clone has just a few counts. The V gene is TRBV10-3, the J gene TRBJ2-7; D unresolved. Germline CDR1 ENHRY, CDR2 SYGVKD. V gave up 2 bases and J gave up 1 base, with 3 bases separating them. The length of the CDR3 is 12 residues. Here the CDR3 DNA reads TGTGCCATCAGTGAGGGTTCCTACGAGCAGTACTTC. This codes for CAISEGSYEQYF.

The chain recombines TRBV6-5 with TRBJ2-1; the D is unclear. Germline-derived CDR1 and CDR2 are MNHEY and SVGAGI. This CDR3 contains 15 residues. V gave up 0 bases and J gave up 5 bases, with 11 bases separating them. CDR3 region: CASSYSGLRNNEQFF. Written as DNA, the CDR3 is TGTGCCAGCAGTTACTCTGGCTTAAGAAACAATGAGCAGTTCTTC.